These T cell receptor beta chains were read from a single sample in a study of shared clonotypes between healthy human individuals. TCRdb keeps only in-frame clones here, not all; method: immunoSEQ multiplex PCR. The sample holds about 2.1 million clones, 93% seen once. The specimen sequenced was naive CD8+ T cells from PBMCs. Receptor source: a man younger than 35 in good health. Some clones in this sample may be carry-over from other donors' samples. Both conserved end residues are part of each CDR3. The D gene is left open where the match is weak. Not every row has a clone size; where given, it reads once, few, many or a size class.

.	TRBV27	.	TRBJ1-2	TGTGCCAGCAGTTTATCTAGACAGACCTACTATGGCTACACCTTC	CASSLSRQTYYGYTF
.	TRBV25-1	.	TRBJ1-2	TGTGCCAGCAGTGAATATGGACAGTTCTATGGCTACACCTTC	CASSEYGQFYGYTF
.	TRBV6-5	.	TRBJ1-1	TGTGCCAGCAGTTACTCGATGGGGGGGGGCACTGAAGCTTTCTTT	CASSYSMGGGTEAFF
.	TRBV2	.	TRBJ1-1	TGTGCCAGCAGGGCGGGACTCCGGGGGTCCACTGAAGCTTTCTTT	CASRAGLRGSTEAFF
once	TRBV29-1	.	TRBJ2-7	TGCAGCGTTGAAGGGACAAAAGCCTACGAGCAGTACTTC	CSVEGTKAYEQYF
.	TRBV7-9	TRBD2	TRBJ2-3	TGTGCCAGCACCTTAGGGCCAGGCGGGGGAGATACGCAGTATTTT	CASTLGPGGGDTQYF
.	TRBV19	.	TRBJ1-5	TGTGCCAGTAGTATCGGACTGATCAATCAGCCCCAGCATTTT	CASSIGLINQPQHF
few	TRBV12-5	.	TRBJ1-1	TGTGCTAGTGCCCCCCCGGGATTGCGTTTGGCTGAAGCTTTCTTT	CASAPPGLRLAEAFF
.	TRBV19	.	TRBJ1-2	TGTGCCAGTAGGAAAAGCGGGGACCTCTATGGCTACACCTTC	CASRKSGDLYGYTF
.	TRBV15	TRBD2	TRBJ2-1	TGTGCCACCAGCAGAGATTTGGGACTAGCGGGAGATGAGCAGTTCTTC	CATSRDLGLAGDEQFF
once	TRBV4-1	.	TRBJ1-5	TGCGCCAGCAGCCAAGCTGTGGCGGCCTACAATCAGCCCCAGCATTTT	CASSQAVAAYNQPQHF
.	TRBV5-6	TRBD1	TRBJ2-7	TGTGCCAGCAGCCCCCCGGACAGGGACGACGAGCAGTACTTC	CASSPPDRDDEQYF
.	TRBV2	TRBD2	TRBJ2-3	TGTGCCAGCAGCACAGCGGGGGAGAGCACAGATACGCAGTATTTT	CASSTAGESTDTQYF
.	TRBV27	.	TRBJ2-7	TGTGCCAGCAGTTTATCCAGGGGTTCCTACGAGCAGTACTTC	CASSLSRGSYEQYF
.	TRBV27	.	TRBJ2-3	TGTGCCAGCAGTTCCCACCCCACAGATACGCAGTATTTT	CASSSHPTDTQYF
.	TRBV27	TRBD2	TRBJ2-1	TGTGCCAGCAGAACTGGGACTAGCGGGTACAATGAGCAGTTCTTC	CASRTGTSGYNEQFF
.	TRBV28	.	TRBJ1-5	TGTGCCAGCAGTTCCACGATTTACCGGGCCAGCGATCAGCCCCAGCATTTT	CASSSTIYRASDQPQHF
.	TRBV9	.	TRBJ1-2	TGTGCCAGCAGCGTAGATGGTAGGACATTGATGAGCTACACCTTC	CASSVDGRTLMSYTF
.	TRBV9	TRBD1	TRBJ1-2	TGTGCCAGCAGCGTAGGAGGGGCGGGCAGGGGGCTCGACTATGGCTACACCTTC	CASSVGGAGRGLDYGYTF
.	TRBV9	TRBD2	TRBJ2-1	TGTGCCAGCAGCGTATCGGGACTAGTAATGAATGAGCAGTTCTTC	CASSVSGLVMNEQFF
once	TRBV7-9	TRBD2	TRBJ2-1	TGTGCCAGCAGCAAAGAACTAGCGGGGAACAATGAGCAGTTCTTC	CASSKELAGNNEQFF
.	TRBV27	.	TRBJ1-2	TGTGCCAGCAGTTTATCGATCGGGACAATGAGCTATGGCTACACCTTC	CASSLSIGTMSYGYTF
.	TRBV30	.	TRBJ2-5	TGTGCCTGGAGTGTACTTGGTCTGGGTGAACTGGTCAAGACCCAGTACTTC	CAWSVLGLGELVKTQYF
once	TRBV13	.	TRBJ2-1	TGTGCCAGCAGCCAGGGTCCAAGACTATACAATGAGCAGTTCTTC	CASSQGPRLYNEQFF
.	TRBV20-1	.	TRBJ2-3	TGCAGTGCTAGAGTGTCTGATACGCAGTATTTT	CSARVSDTQYF
.	TRBV29-1	TRBD1	TRBJ2-1	TGCAGCGCAACGGACAGGGGACTCCGCAATGAGCAGTTCTTC	CSATDRGLRNEQFF
.	TRBV6-1	.	TRBJ1-3	TGTGCCAGCAGTGAAAGTTGGACCTCTGGAAACACCATATATTTT	CASSESWTSGNTIYF
.	TRBV9	TRBD1	TRBJ1-5	TGTGCCAGCAGCGCTGGGACAGGGCGCCCTCAGCCCCAGCATTTT	CASSAGTGRPQPQHF
.	TRBV13	TRBD2	TRBJ2-3	TGTGCCAGCAGCTTACTCACTAGCGGGAGTAGCGCAGATACGCAGTATTTT	CASSLLTSGSSADTQYF
.	TRBV27	.	TRBJ1-2	TGTGCCAGCAGTTTATCCCGGGGGAACTTCCCCCACTATGGCTACACCTTC	CASSLSRGNFPHYGYTF
.	TRBV9	TRBD2	TRBJ2-7	TGTGCCAGCAGCGTAGAGGCGGGAGCTCTTCGCCACGAGCAGTACTTC	CASSVEAGALRHEQYF
.	TRBV6-4	TRBD2	TRBJ2-7	TGTGCCAGCAGCTCGAGGGGCAAGCGGGAGAACTACGAGCAGTACTTC	CASSSRGKRENYEQYF
.	TRBV6-6	TRBD1	TRBJ1-1	TGTGCCAGCAGTCCGATAACCAGGGGGCTCACTGAAGCTTTCTTT	CASSPITRGLTEAFF
.	TRBV6-1	TRBD2	TRBJ2-7	TGTGCCAGCAGTGCGTGGGGGCTAGCGGGAGCCTACGAGCAGTACTTC	CASSAWGLAGAYEQYF
.	TRBV7-9	TRBD1	TRBJ2-1	TGTGCCAGCAGCTTACGAGGCCAGGGGGCGTATAATGAGCAGTTCTTC	CASSLRGQGAYNEQFF